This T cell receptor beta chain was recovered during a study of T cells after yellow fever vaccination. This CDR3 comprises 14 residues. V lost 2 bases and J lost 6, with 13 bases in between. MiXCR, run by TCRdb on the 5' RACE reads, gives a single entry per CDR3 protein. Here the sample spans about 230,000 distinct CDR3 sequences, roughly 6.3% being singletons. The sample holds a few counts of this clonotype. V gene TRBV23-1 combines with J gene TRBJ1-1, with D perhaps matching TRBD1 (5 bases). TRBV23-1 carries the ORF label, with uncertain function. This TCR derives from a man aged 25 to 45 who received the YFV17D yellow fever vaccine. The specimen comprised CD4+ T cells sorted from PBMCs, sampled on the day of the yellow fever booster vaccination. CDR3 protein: CASSQGWGVPEAFF. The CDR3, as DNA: TGCGCCAGCAGTCAAGGTTGGGGGGTTCCTGAAGCTTTCTTT.